This is a list of T cell receptor beta chains from one sample in a study of T-cell memory formation after mild COVID-19. TCRdb analysed the 5' RACE reads with MiXCR anew, one entry per CDR3 protein. The sample yields about 400,000 distinct CDR3 sequences, around 22% seen once. The sequencing input was PBMCs or a T cell subset sorted from them (not recorded which). Every receptor here comes from an adult woman who had mild COVID-19 (a few samples of this study predate the infection). Cell type and time point are not known. Both conserved end residues are part of each CDR3. The D gene is left open where the match is weak. Some rows have no size entry. The others give once, few or many, or a class for an expanded clone.

size	J	D	V	DNA	CDR3
NA	TRBJ2-7	TRBD2	TRBV6-2/TRBV6-3	TGTGCCAGCAGTTACCCCACTAGCGGGGTTTCCAGCTCCTACGAGCAGTACTTC	CASSYPTSGVSSSYEQYF
NA	TRBJ2-5	TRBD1	TRBV5-1	TGCGCCAGCAGCGTGACAGGGGTTCAAGAGACCCAGTACTTC	CASSVTGVQETQYF
NA	TRBJ2-5	TRBD1	TRBV15	TGTGCCACCAGCAGAGATCGGACAGGGGGGGAGACCCAGTACTTC	CATSRDRTGGETQYF
many	TRBJ1-5	NA	TRBV20-1	TGCAGTGCTAAGTCGTCTGGTGCATATAGCAATCAGCCCCAGCATTTT	CSAKSSGAYSNQPQHF
many	TRBJ2-1	NA	TRBV7-2	TGTGCCAGCAGCTTAAGTCTGGGCTATCGTAGGGGGGAGCAGTTCTTC	CASSLSLGYRRGEQFF
few	TRBJ2-1	TRBD1	TRBV6-5	TGTGCCAGCAGTTACGTCTTTGCGACAGGGGAAAATGAGCAGTTCTTC	CASSYVFATGENEQFF
few	TRBJ2-3	NA	TRBV4-1	TGCGCCAGCAGCCTTGACCCAGATACGCAGTATTTT	CASSLDPDTQYF
few	TRBJ1-5	NA	TRBV10-3	TGTGCCATCAGTGACCCGACCGCAGGGCAGCCCCAGCATTTT	CAISDPTAGQPQHF
NA	TRBJ2-2	NA	TRBV12-3/TRBV12-4	TGTGCCAGCAGTTTACGACAGACCTTCACCGGGGAGCTGTTTTTT	CASSLRQTFTGELFF
NA	TRBJ1-2	NA	TRBV3-1	TGTGCCAGCAGCCCTCGGAAAGAGACGGGCTACACCTTC	CASSPRKETGYTF
NA	TRBJ2-3	NA	TRBV9	TGTGCCAGCAGCGTAGGAGCGAACGGGGACAGCACAGATACGCAGTATTTT	CASSVGANGDSTDTQYF
NA	TRBJ1-1	NA	TRBV10-3	TGTGCCATCAGTGAAGGCAGGGGGAACACTGAAGCTTTCTTT	CAISEGRGNTEAFF
few	TRBJ2-1	NA	TRBV20-1	TGCAGTGCTATTGAGGGCTCCTACAATGAGCAGTTCTTC	CSAIEGSYNEQFF
NA	TRBJ2-7	NA	TRBV5-1	TGCGCCAGCAGCTTAAATCGGCGGTTTTCCTACGAGCAGTACTTC	CASSLNRRFSYEQYF
few	TRBJ2-1	NA	TRBV5-1	TGCGCCAGCAGCTTGGGAGGGGGGGGACCCGAGCAGTTCTTC	CASSLGGGGPEQFF
few	TRBJ2-4	NA	TRBV19	TGTGCCAGTAGTCCGGCGAGGGGCCAGAGAAAAAACATTCAGTACTTC	CASSPARGQRKNIQYF
NA	TRBJ1-1	TRBD1	TRBV12-3/TRBV12-4	TGTGCCAGCATTCCAGACAGGGGGAGTGGTGAAGCTTTCTTT	CASIPDRGSGEAFF
many	TRBJ2-5	NA	TRBV9	TGTGCCAGCAGCGCCACAGGAGAGACCCAGTACTTC	CASSATGETQYF
few	TRBJ2-7	TRBD2	TRBV2	TGTGCCAGCAGTACATCTAGCGGGGCGGTCGAGCAGTACTTC	CASSTSSGAVEQYF
NA	TRBJ2-2	TRBD2	TRBV5-1	TGCGCCAGCAGCCGATCCGGGACTAGCATCGCCGGGGAGCTGTTTTTT	CASSRSGTSIAGELFF
few	TRBJ1-1	NA	TRBV7-9	TGTGCCAGCAGCTGGGGGCCGGGGGCCGGGACTGAAGCTTTCTTT	CASSWGPGAGTEAFF
few	TRBJ2-1	TRBD1	TRBV5-5	TGTGCCAGCAGCTTATGGACAGGGTACAATGAGCAGTTCTTC	CASSLWTGYNEQFF
few	TRBJ2-1	TRBD2	TRBV11-3	TGTGCCAGTAAGCGGGAGGGGGCTTACAATGAGCAGTTCTTC	CASKREGAYNEQFF
few	TRBJ2-5	TRBD2	TRBV6-5	TGTGCCAGCAGTTACTCGGCCAGGACTAGCGTAGAAGAGACCCAGTACTTC	CASSYSARTSVEETQYF
NA	TRBJ2-7	NA	TRBV9	TGTGCCAGCAGCTCCCCGACTGGGTACGAGCAGTACTTC	CASSSPTGYEQYF
NA	TRBJ2-1	NA	TRBV24-1	TGTGCCACCTCCGATTATAATCGGATTAATGAGCAGTTCTTC	CATSDYNRINEQFF
few	TRBJ2-7	NA	TRBV4-1	TGCGCCAGCAGCCAAGAGGCGGGGTGGTGGTACGAGCAGTACTTC	CASSQEAGWWYEQYF
NA	TRBJ2-5	NA	TRBV3-1	TGTGCCAGCAGCCAAGGCGAGCGGACGCAAGAGACCCAGTACTTC	CASSQGERTQETQYF
NA	TRBJ2-5	TRBD1	TRBV7-8	TGTGCCGGGGGGACAGGGCCAAAAGAGACCCAGTACTTC	CAGGTGPKETQYF
NA	TRBJ2-1	TRBD2	TRBV5-1	TGCGCCAGCAGCTTGACAGCGGGAGGGACATACAATGAGCAGTTCTTC	CASSLTAGGTYNEQFF
NA	TRBJ2-7	NA	TRBV2	TGTGCCAGCAGTGAAATCGGGACGCCCCTCGAGCAGTACTTC	CASSEIGTPLEQYF
NA	TRBJ2-5	NA	TRBV5-1	TGCGCCAGCAGCTTGGCCGGGACAACGCTTAGGGAGACCCAGTACTTC	CASSLAGTTLRETQYF
NA	TRBJ1-3	TRBD1	TRBV5-1	TGCGCCAGCAGCCTGACAGGGGTTGGAAACACCATATATTTT	CASSLTGVGNTIYF
few	TRBJ2-2	NA	TRBV12-3/TRBV12-4	TGTGCCAGCAGTCGGGGACTTTTGAACACCGGGGAGCTGTTTTTT	CASSRGLLNTGELFF
NA	TRBJ1-1	NA	TRBV24-1	TGTGCCACCAGTGATGAACAGGGAGGTGAAGCTTTCTTT	CATSDEQGGEAFF
NA	TRBJ1-5	TRBD1	TRBV6-2/TRBV6-3	TGTGCCAGCAGCAAGACAGGGAGCAATCAGCCCCAGCATTTT	CASSKTGSNQPQHF
NA	TRBJ2-7	NA	TRBV2	TGTGCCAGCACAGGGGATGGCAGCGAGCAGTACTTC	CASTGDGSEQYF
NA	TRBJ1-1	NA	TRBV29-1	TGCAGCGTTGATCTGGTTGGGAACACTGAAGCTTTCTTT	CSVDLVGNTEAFF
once	TRBJ2-2	NA	TRBV24-1	TGTGCCACCAGGGACTCCTCGGGCGGGGAGCTGTTTTTT	CATRDSSGGELFF
few	TRBJ2-2	NA	TRBV4-3	TGCGCCAGCAGCCAAGATAGTTCGAACACCGGGGAGCTGTTTTTT	CASSQDSSNTGELFF
few	TRBJ2-3	NA	TRBV18	TGTGCCAGCTCACCACTCGGGGCCTCCACAGATACGCAGTATTTT	CASSPLGASTDTQYF
NA	TRBJ2-7	NA	TRBV6-1	TGTGCCAGCACCTCCCTGGAGGGCGCCCCCTCCTACGAGCAGTACTTC	CASTSLEGAPSYEQYF
NA	TRBJ2-5	TRBD2	TRBV9	TGTGCCAGCAGCAAAAGCGGGAGGGCCCAAGAGACCCAGTACTTC	CASSKSGRAQETQYF
NA	TRBJ2-1	NA	TRBV5-6	TGTGCCAGCAGCTTCCCAGGGATGGATGAGCAGTTCTTC	CASSFPGMDEQFF
few	TRBJ2-1	NA	TRBV7-9	TGTGCCAGCAGCGACCAGGGCGGCAGCCTCTACAATGAGCAGTTCTTC	CASSDQGGSLYNEQFF
few	TRBJ1-2	TRBD1	TRBV30	TGTGCCTGGAGTGTGAGGACAGGCCCCTATGGCTACACCTTC	CAWSVRTGPYGYTF
NA	TRBJ1-1	TRBD1	TRBV6-2/TRBV6-3	TGTGCCAGCAGCCCCCTTCAGGGGGTATTAGGAGCTTTCTTT	CASSPLQGVLGAFF
few	TRBJ1-5	TRBD1	TRBV30	TGTGCCTGGAACCCTCCGGGACAGAATCAGCCCCAGCATTTT	CAWNPPGQNQPQHF
few	TRBJ2-1	NA	TRBV4-1	TGCGCCAGCAGCCAAGTGGTCGTCCATGAGCAGTTCTTC	CASSQVVVHEQFF
NA	TRBJ2-2	NA	TRBV5-1	TGCGCCAGCGATGAAGGGTCAGGGAACACCGGGGAGCTGTTTTTT	CASDEGSGNTGELFF
few	TRBJ2-5	NA	TRBV12-3/TRBV12-4	TGTGCCAGCAAACCTACAGGGACCGAGACCCAGTACTTC	CASKPTGTETQYF
NA	TRBJ2-7	NA	TRBV24-1	TGTGCCACCAGTGATTTGGGGAATCCGTACGAGCAGTACTTC	CATSDLGNPYEQYF
NA	TRBJ2-7	NA	TRBV19	TGTGCCAGTAGTTCGCCTACTTCCTACGAGCAGTACTTC	CASSSPTSYEQYF
NA	TRBJ1-2	TRBD1	TRBV27	TGTGCCAGCAGTTCGCAGGGGACAGGGTTTAACTATGGCTACACCTTC	CASSSQGTGFNYGYTF
NA	TRBJ2-6	NA	TRBV12-3/TRBV12-4	TGTGCCAGCAGCCGTGAATCTGGGGCCAACGTCCTGACTTTC	CASSRESGANVLTF
many	TRBJ2-1	NA	TRBV9	TGTGCCAGCAGCCCCAGGGTGGCCGGGGGTAACAATGAGCAGTTCTTC	CASSPRVAGGNNEQFF
NA	TRBJ1-6	NA	TRBV5-4	TGTGCCAGCAGCTACTCTAATTACAGGGACCCCGATTCACCCCTCCACTTT	CASSYSNYRDPDSPLHF
NA	TRBJ2-5	NA	TRBV7-5	NA	CISVSEAPQGDQETQYF
NA	TRBJ2-5	TRBD2	TRBV5-1	TGCGCCAGCAGCCTCACCCGCGGGGGGCAAGATACCCAGTACTTC	CASSLTRGGQDTQYF
few	TRBJ1-2	NA	TRBV24-1	TGTGCCACCAGTGACTTTGAGGGTAACGGCTATGGCTACACCTTC	CATSDFEGNGYGYTF